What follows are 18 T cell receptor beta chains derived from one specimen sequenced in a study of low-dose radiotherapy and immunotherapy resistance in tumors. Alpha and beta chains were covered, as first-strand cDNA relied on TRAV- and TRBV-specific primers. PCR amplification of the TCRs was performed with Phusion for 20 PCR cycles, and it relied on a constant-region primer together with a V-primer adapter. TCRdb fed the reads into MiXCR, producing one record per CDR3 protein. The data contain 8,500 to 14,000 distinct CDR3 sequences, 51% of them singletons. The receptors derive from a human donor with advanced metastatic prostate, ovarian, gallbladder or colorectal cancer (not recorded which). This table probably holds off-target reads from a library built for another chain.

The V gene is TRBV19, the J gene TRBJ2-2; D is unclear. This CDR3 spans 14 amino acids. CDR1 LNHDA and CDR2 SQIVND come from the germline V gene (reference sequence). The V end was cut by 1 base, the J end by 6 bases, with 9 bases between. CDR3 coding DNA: TGTGCCAGTAGTATAGGACGTTACCCCGGGGAGCTGTTTTTT. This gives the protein CASSIGRYPGELFF.

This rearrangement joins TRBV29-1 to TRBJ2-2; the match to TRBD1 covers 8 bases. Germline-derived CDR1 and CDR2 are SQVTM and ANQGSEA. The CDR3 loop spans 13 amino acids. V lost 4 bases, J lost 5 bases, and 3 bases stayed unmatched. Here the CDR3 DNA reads TGCAGCGTTGGGACAGGGTATACCGGGGAGCTGTTTTTT. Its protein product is CSVGTGYTGELFF.

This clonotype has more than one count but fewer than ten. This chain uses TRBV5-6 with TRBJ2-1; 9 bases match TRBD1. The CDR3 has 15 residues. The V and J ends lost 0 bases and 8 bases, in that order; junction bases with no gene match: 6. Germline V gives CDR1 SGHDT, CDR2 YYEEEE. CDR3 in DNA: TGTGCCAGCAGCTTGGTAGGACAGGGGAGGGATGAGCAGTTCTTC. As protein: CASSLVGQGRDEQFF.

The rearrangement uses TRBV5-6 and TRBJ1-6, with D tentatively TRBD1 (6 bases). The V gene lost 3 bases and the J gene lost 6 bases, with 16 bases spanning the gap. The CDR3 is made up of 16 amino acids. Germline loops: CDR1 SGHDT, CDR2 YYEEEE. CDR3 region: CASSSYRTASNSPLHF. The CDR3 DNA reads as TGTGCCAGCAGCTCCTACCGGACAGCCTCTAATTCACCCCTCCACTTT.

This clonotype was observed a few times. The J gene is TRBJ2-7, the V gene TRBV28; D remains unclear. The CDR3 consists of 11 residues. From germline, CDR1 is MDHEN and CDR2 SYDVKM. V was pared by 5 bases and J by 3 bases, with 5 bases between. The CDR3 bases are TGTGCCAGCAGTACGCTCTACGAGCAGTACTTC. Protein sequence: CASSTLYEQYF. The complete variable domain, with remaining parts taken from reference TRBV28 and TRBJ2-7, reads DVKVTQSSRYLVKRTGEKVFLECVQDMDHENMFWYRQDPGLGLRLIYFSYDVKMKEKGDIPEGYSVSREKKERFSLILESASTNQTSMYLCASSTLYEQYFGPGTRLTVT.

Written as DNA, the CDR3 is TGTGCCAGCAGCGCCCGGGACAGGGGACGGAGTGAGCAGTTCTTC. This translates into CASSARDRGRSEQFF. The chain recombines TRBV3-1 with TRBJ2-1, with 10 bases matching TRBD1. V was clipped by 5 bases and J by 9 bases; unmatched bases: 10. Per the germline V gene, CDR1 is LGHDT and CDR2 is YNNKEL (reference sequence). This CDR3 spans 15 amino acids.

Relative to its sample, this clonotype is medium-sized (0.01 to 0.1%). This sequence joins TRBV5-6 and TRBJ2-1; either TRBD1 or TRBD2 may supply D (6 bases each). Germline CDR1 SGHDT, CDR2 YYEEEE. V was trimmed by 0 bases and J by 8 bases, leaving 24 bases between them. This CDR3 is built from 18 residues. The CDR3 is CASSLGADLGGLSYEQFF. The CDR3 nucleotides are TGTGCCAGCAGCTTGGGGGCGGACCTGGGGGGCCTCAGCTATGAGCAGTTCTTC.

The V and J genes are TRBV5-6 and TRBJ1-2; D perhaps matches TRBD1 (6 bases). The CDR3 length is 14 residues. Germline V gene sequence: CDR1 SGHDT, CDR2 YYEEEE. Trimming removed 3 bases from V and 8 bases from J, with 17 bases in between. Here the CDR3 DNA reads TGTGCCAGCAGCTCGATTACAGGGTTTTCAGGCTACACCTTC. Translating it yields CASSSITGFSGYTF.

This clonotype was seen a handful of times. CDR3 amino acids: CASSLRGDTGELFF. CDR3 sequence (DNA): TGTGCCAGCAGTTTACGAGGGGACACCGGGGAGCTGTTTTTT. This chain joins TRBV12-3 or TRBV12-4 and TRBJ2-2; D assignment may be TRBD1 or TRBD2 (5 bases each). V was cut by 2 bases and J by 3 bases, with 7 bases left in between. CDR3 size: 14 residues.

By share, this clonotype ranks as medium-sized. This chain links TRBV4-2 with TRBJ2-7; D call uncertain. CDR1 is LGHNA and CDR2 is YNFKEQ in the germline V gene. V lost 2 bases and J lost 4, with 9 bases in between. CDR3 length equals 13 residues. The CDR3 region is CASSQLLGYEQYF. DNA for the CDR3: TGTGCCAGCAGCCAACTTCTGGGATACGAGCAGTACTTC.

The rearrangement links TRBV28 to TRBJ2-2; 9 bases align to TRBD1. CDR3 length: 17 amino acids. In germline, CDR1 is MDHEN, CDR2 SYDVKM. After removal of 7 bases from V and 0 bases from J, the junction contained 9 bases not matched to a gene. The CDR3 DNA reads TGTGCCAGCAAATGGACAGGGGCGTTCTCGAACACCGGGGAGCTGTTTTTT. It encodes CASKWTGAFSNTGELFF.

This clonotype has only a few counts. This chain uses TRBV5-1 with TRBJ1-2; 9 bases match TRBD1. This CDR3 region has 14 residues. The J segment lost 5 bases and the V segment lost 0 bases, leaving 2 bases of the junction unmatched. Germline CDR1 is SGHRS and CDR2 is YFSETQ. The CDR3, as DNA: TGCGCCAGCAGCTTGGGGGACAGGGCGTATGGCTACACCTTC. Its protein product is CASSLGDRAYGYTF.

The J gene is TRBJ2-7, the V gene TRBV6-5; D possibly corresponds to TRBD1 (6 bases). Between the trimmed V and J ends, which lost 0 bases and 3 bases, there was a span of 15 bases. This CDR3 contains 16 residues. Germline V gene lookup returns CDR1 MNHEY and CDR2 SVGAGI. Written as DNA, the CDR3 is TGTGCCAGCAGTTACTCGGGTACAGGGTTCGGCTACGAGCAGTACTTC. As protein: CASSYSGTGFGYEQYF.

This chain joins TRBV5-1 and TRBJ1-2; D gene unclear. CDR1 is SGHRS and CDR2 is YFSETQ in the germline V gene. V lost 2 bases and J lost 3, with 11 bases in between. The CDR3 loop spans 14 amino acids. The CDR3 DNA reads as TGCGCCAGCAGCTTTGGAGGGTCCGACTATGGCTACACCTTC. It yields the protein CASSFGGSDYGYTF. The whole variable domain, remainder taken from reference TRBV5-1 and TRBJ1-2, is KAGVTQTPRYLIKTRGQQVTLSCSPISGHRSVSWYQQTPGQGLQFLFEYFSETQRNKGNFPGRFSGRQFSNSRSEMNVSTLELGDSALYLCASSFGGSDYGYTFGSGTRLTVV.

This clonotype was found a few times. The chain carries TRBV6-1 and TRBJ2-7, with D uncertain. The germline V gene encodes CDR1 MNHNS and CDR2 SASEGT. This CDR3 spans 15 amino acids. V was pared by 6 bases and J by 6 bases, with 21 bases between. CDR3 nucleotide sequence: TGTGCCAGCAGGGACCCGTCCAGGTCGGGTGGCGAGCAGTACTTC. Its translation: CASRDPSRSGGEQYF.

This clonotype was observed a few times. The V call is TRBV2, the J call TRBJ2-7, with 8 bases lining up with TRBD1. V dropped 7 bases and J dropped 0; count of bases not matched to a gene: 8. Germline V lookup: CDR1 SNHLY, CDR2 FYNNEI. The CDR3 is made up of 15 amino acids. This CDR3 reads CASTSGQAISYEQYF. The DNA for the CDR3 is TGTGCCAGCACCTCGGGACAGGCAATCTCCTACGAGCAGTACTTC.

CDR3 DNA sequence: TGTGCCATCAGTGAGGGGGCTAGAAGCACAGATACGCAGTATTTT. It translates to CAISEGARSTDTQYF. This chain links TRBV10-3 with TRBJ2-3; TRBD1 is a possible D gene (5 bases). Per germline, CDR1 ENHRY and CDR2 SYGVKD. V was shortened by 2 bases and J by 0 bases, with 9 bases between the two germline ends. This CDR3 contains 15 residues.

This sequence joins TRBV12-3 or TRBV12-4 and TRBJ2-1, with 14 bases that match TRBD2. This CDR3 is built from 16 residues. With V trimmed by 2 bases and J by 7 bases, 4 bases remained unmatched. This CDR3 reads CASSLRGLAGANEQFF. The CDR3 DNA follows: TGTGCCAGCAGTTTACGGGGACTAGCGGGAGCGAATGAGCAGTTCTTC.